This T cell receptor beta chain was observed in a study of shared clonotypes between healthy human individuals. Study conclusions and caveats: Memory subsets had estimated richness that was generally smaller than that of naive subsets.

CDR3 length: 16 residues. V was cut by 2 bases and J by 0 bases, with 13 bases left in between. Germline CDR1 reads ENHRY; CDR2 reads SYGVKD. Some clones are missing from TCRdb's copy, which holds only in-frame ones; the method was immunoSEQ multiplex PCR. The repertoire consists of some 2.3 million clones, with 85% to 95% occurring once and the leading ten covering about 0.41%. Notes on this clone: Antigen: not known. No conserved phenylalanine or tryptophan ends this CDR3, so it is likely a read error.

The chain combines TRBV10-3 with TRBJ1-2, with unresolved D. The sequence was collected from a man aged 18 to 30 in good health. Some clones in this sample may be carry-over from other donors' samples. Sequenced: naive CD4+ T cells from PBMCs. Regarding subset: CD45RA+ positively selected. CDR3 loop: CAISEVGRVTNYGYTL. CDR3 coding DNA: TGTGCCATCAGTGAGGTTGGGAGGGTTACTAACTATGGCTACACCCTC.